The rows below give T cell receptor beta chains drawn from one sample of a study of circulating CD8 cells and anti-PD-1 response in melanoma. Each CDR3 protein gets one entry after TCRdb re-called the reads with MiXCR. The profile shows several hundred distinct CDR3 sequences, around an eighth of them singletons. The source was CD8+ T cells from PBMCs, collected at baseline or after one month of anti-PD-1 therapy (not recorded which). These receptors all stem from a human donor with melanoma. Both conserved end residues are part of each CDR3. Some rows mark clone size as missing; the rest say once, few, many or name a class of expanded clone.

abundance	v_gene	j_gene	CDR3aa
large	TRBV11-2	TRBJ2-5	CASSLGGGGAGETQYF
large	TRBV14	TRBJ2-3	CASSQDWLSGLASTDTQYF
large	TRBV29-1	TRBJ1-2	CSVPKGTGVGYGYTF
large	TRBV19	TRBJ1-2	CASSTEGMKGYTF
large	TRBV4-1	TRBJ2-2	CASSQGQTNTGELFF
large	TRBV6-2/TRBV6-3	TRBJ2-7	CASSPGNSYEQYF
few	TRBV19	TRBJ2-1	CASSIGHSGYNEQFF
-	TRBV7-6	TRBJ1-5	CASSPQPNQPQHF
-	TRBV28	TRBJ2-2	CASSPRGGTGAGELFF
medium-sized	TRBV25-1	TRBJ2-1	CASSESPPRQLYNEQFF
large	TRBV19	TRBJ2-7	CASSMGTENYEQYF
large	TRBV27	TRBJ2-7	CASSLGPHYEQYF
medium-sized	TRBV7-9	TRBJ1-3	CASSFAGARGNTIYF
-	TRBV29-1	TRBJ2-1	CSVESWEDAHNEQFF
-	TRBV24-1	TRBJ2-5	CATSETGLGGTQYF
large	TRBV6-2/TRBV6-3	TRBJ2-7	CASSSAPDRNYEQYF
medium-sized	TRBV30	TRBJ2-7	CAWSQGHYEQYF
large	TRBV19	TRBJ1-1	CAGQRAFF
few	TRBV27	TRBJ2-1	CASSLSQGQQFF